The sequence of this T cell receptor beta chain was determined in a study of T-cell memory formation after mild COVID-19. This clonotype has a count of ten or more. TCRdb independently ran MiXCR on the 5' RACE reads; one entry per CDR3 protein. The sample includes over 70,000 distinct CDR3 sequences, less than 15% seen only once; the top ten take about two fifths. The CDR3 consists of 13 residues. V lost 7 bases to trimming and J lost 3 bases, with 11 bases between them. Germline V gene sequence: CDR1 SGDLS, CDR2 YYNGEE. Sequenced sample: PBMCs or a T cell subset sorted from them (not recorded which). This receptor was taken from a man younger than 30 who had mild COVID-19 (a few samples of this study predate the infection). Cell type and time point are not known. This chain joins TRBV9 and TRBJ1-5; D is perhaps TRBD1 (5 bases). As DNA, the CDR3 is TGTGCCAGCGGGAAGGGGCTCAATCAGCCCCAGCATTTT. It specifies CASGKGLNQPQHF.